Below, 15 T cell receptor beta chains from the same sample are listed, as sequenced in a study of T cells in Graves' hyperthyroidism and ophthalmopathy. RNA transcripts provided the source from which TCR beta CDR3 regions were amplified. With the HTBI primer set, the TCR CDR3 went through a first round of RT-PCR. TCRdb reanalysed the multiplex PCR reads using MiXCR and keeps one entry per CDR3 protein. The sample has about 600,000 distinct CDR3 sequences, 13% to 15% seen once. The sample comprised blood. These receptors all stem from a woman aged 18-29 years with Graves' ophthalmopathy.

The CDR3 DNA sequence: TGCAGCGTTGAATGGACAGCACCGGAGACCCAGTACTTC. Protein product: CSVEWTAPETQYF. The chain recombines TRBV29-1 with TRBJ2-5, with a possible D match to TRBD1 (6 bases). Germline CDR1 and CDR2: SQVTM and ANQGSEA. Trimming removed 2 bases from V and 5 bases from J, with 12 bases in between. CDR3 length: 13 residues.

Regarding this clonotype: This could be a read error, since a much larger clone is one nucleotide away. The chain combines TRBV2 with TRBJ1-1; D remains ambiguous. The CDR3 is 17 residues long. V was cut by 5 bases and J by 0 bases, with 19 bases left in between. Germline CDR1 SNHLY, CDR2 FYNNEI. The CDR3 loop is CASSYLSVRRVNTEAFF. CDR3 DNA sequence: TGTGCCAGCAGTTACCTTTCCGTGAGACGGGTGAACACTGAAGCTTTCTTT.

V usage is TRBV9 and J usage is TRBJ2-1; TRBD2 matches at 9 bases. Germline CDR1 is SGDLS and CDR2 is YYNGEE. This CDR3 region has 15 residues. V lost 0 bases to trimming and J lost 8 bases; unmatched junction nucleotides: 6. In nucleotides, the CDR3 is TGTGCCAGCAGCGTAGGGGTAGCGGGAGAGGATGAGCAGTTCTTC. Its protein product is CASSVGVAGEDEQFF.

This clonotype was observed a handful of times. The gene calls are TRBV6-2 or TRBV6-3 and TRBJ2-3; the D is unclear. The ends were cut back, 6 bases at V and 0 bases at J, with 19 bases in the middle. Per the germline V gene, CDR1 is MNHEY and CDR2 is SVGEGT. This CDR3 spans 17 amino acids. The CDR3 DNA is TGTGCCAGCAGCTACGTTATTAGGCGTCCTAGCACAGATACGCAGTATTTT. It encodes CASSYVIRRPSTDTQYF.

The chain carries TRBV6-2 or TRBV6-3 and TRBJ2-1; D possibly uses TRBD1 or TRBD2 (6 bases each). In germline, CDR1 is MNHEY, CDR2 SVGEGT. CDR3 length equals 14 residues. V lost 0 bases and J lost 14, with 17 bases in between. For the CDR3, the DNA is TGTGCCAGCAGTTACTCGTCCTGGGGGGCCGGGGAGTTCTTC. This codes for CASSYSSWGAGEFF.

V usage is TRBV20-1 and J usage is TRBJ2-1; 10 bases fit TRBD2. Germline V CDR1 and CDR2: DFQATT, SNEGSKA (reference sequence). Trimming took 5 bases from V and 9 from J; bases not matched to a gene: 13. This CDR3 is 15 amino acids long. The CDR3 coding sequence is TGCAGTGCTGGCTCGGAGCTAGCGGGAGAAGTTGAGCAGTTCTTC. This codes for CSAGSELAGEVEQFF.

At least ten counts were recorded for this clonotype. The chain links TRBV12-3 or TRBV12-4 to TRBJ2-3, with 11 bases that match TRBD2. The CDR3 extends over 16 amino acids. J gave up 2 bases and V 0 bases, and 1 base lay outside the gene matches. The CDR3 nucleotides read TGTGCCAGCAGTTTAGCGACTAGCGGGACCACAGATACGCAGTATTTT. Translation gives CASSLATSGTTDTQYF.

This clonotype appeared many times. V and J are TRBV7-2 and TRBJ2-7; 8 nucleotides agree with TRBD2. V lost 5 bases, J lost 4 bases, and 19 bases stayed unmatched. CDR1 SGHTA and CDR2 FQGNSA come from the germline V gene. The CDR3 totals 18 residues. Written as DNA, the CDR3 is TGTGCCAGCAGCCCAAGCGAGCTAGCGGGCCACCGTTGGTACGAGCAGTACTTC. It specifies CASSPSELAGHRWYEQYF.

This clonotype has at least ten counts. The chain joins TRBV7-2 to TRBJ1-5, with D uncertain. V gave up 1 base and J gave up 4 bases, with 8 bases separating them. The germline V gene encodes CDR1 SGHTA and CDR2 FQGNSA. CDR3 size: 14 residues. CDR3 protein: CASSLGRINQPQHF. CDR3 nucleotides: TGTGCCAGCAGCTTAGGACGGATTAATCAGCCCCAGCATTTT.

This clonotype was counted many times. The gene calls are TRBV7-2 and TRBJ1-5; TRBD1 matches 8 bases. CDR1 is SGHTA, CDR2 FQGNSA, per germline. This CDR3 is 15 amino acids long. J was trimmed by 5 bases and V by 3 bases; bases with no gene match: 6. The CDR3 loop is CASSFWTGLDQPQHF. In nucleotides, the CDR3 is TGTGCCAGCAGCTTCTGGACAGGGCTGGATCAGCCCCAGCATTTT.

This clonotype was observed at least ten times. The gene calls are TRBV20-1 and TRBJ1-2; the D is unclear. The CDR3 is 11 residues long. V lost 8 bases and J 2 bases, leaving 9 bases between the germline ends. Per germline, CDR1 DFQATT and CDR2 SNEGSKA (reference sequence). The CDR3 spells CSQSANYGYTF. The CDR3 DNA is TGCAGTCAGAGCGCGAACTATGGCTACACCTTC.

This clonotype was observed many times. This rearrangement joins TRBV7-3 to TRBJ2-5, with D uncertain. The CDR3 totals 13 residues. Germline V gives CDR1 SGHTA, CDR2 FQGTGA. V lost 2 bases and J 0 bases, leaving 4 bases between the germline ends. The CDR3 nucleotides are TGTGCCAGCAGCTTATGGCACCAAGAGACCCAGTACTTC. Translating gives CASSLWHQETQYF.

This clonotype was seen just once. This chain links TRBV7-9 with TRBJ2-1; D is possibly TRBD1 or TRBD2 (5 bases each). The CDR3 is 15 residues long. V was shortened by 4 bases and J by 0 bases, with 10 bases between the two germline ends. Germline CDR1 and CDR2: SEHNR and FQNEAQ (reference sequence). CDR3 in amino acids: CASSWGSTSYNEQFF. The CDR3 region has the DNA TGTGCCAGCAGCTGGGGGTCGACCTCCTACAATGAGCAGTTCTTC.

This clonotype was detected many times. V gene TRBV7-9 combines with J gene TRBJ2-7, with D possibly being TRBD1 or TRBD2 (5 bases each). Germline loops: CDR1 SEHNR, CDR2 FQNEAQ (reference sequence). This CDR3 is 15 amino acids long. The germline V and J ends were trimmed by 1 base and 3 bases, with 13 bases remaining between them. The CDR3 spells CASSLGGAEIYEQYF. Here the CDR3 DNA reads TGTGCCAGCAGCTTAGGAGGGGCCGAGATCTACGAGCAGTACTTC.

This clonotype was seen many times. The rearrangement uses TRBV30 and TRBJ2-7; no clear D gene. CDR3 length equals 12 residues. CDR1 is GTSNPN, CDR2 SVGIG, per germline (reference sequence). V lost 3 bases to trimming and J lost 0 bases, with 6 bases between them. The CDR3 DNA reads TGTGCCTGGAGACAGATCTCCTACGAGCAGTACTTC. As protein: CAWRQISYEQYF. Full variable domain (outside the CDR3, taken from reference TRBV30 and TRBJ2-7): SQTIHQWPATLVQPVGSPLSLECTVEGTSNPNLYWYRQAAGRGLQLLFYSVGIGQISSEVPQNLSASRPQDRQFILSSKKLLLSDSGFYLCAWRQISYEQYFGPGTRLTVT.